Below are 32 T cell receptor beta chains sequenced from a single sample in a study of post-analysis software for immune sequencing data. Included in the TCR beta cDNA libraries were unique molecular identifiers. TCRdb processed the PCR reads anew with MiXCR; each CDR3 protein has one entry. The repertoire holds roughly 600,000 distinct CDR3 sequences, with around 44% as singletons. No cognate antigen is known for these TCRs. General study results and limits: Roughly five TRBV segments were more frequent in patients than controls; TRBV5-6, TRBV5-1 and TRBV20-1 belonged to this group.

The sequencing input was blood. The receptor set was obtained from a girl between 10 and 17 years old with multiple sclerosis.

The gene calls are TRBV29-1 and TRBJ2-7; D ambiguous. The germline V gene encodes CDR1 SQVTM and CDR2 ANQGSEA. Trimming shortened V by 4 bases and J by 2 bases, and 9 bases separated the two germline ends. The CDR3 contains 12 residues. The CDR3 here is CSVAASPYEQYF. The CDR3 DNA reads TGCAGCGTTGCGGCCAGCCCCTACGAGCAGTACTTC.

This chain uses TRBV9 with TRBJ1-2, with 10 bases that match TRBD1. The V gene end was trimmed by 4 bases and the J gene end by 7 bases; junction bases not matched to a gene: 7. Germline CDR1 and CDR2: SGDLS and YYNGEE. CDR3 length: 14 residues. The CDR3 bases are TGTGCCAGCAGCAAACCGGGACAGGGGTCTGGCTACACCTTC. Protein: CASSKPGQGSGYTF.

This chain links TRBV11-1 with TRBJ2-1; TRBD2 matches 10 bases. Germline loops: CDR1 SGHAT, CDR2 FQDESV (reference sequence). The trim removed 1 base at V and 5 bases at J, leaving 5 bases unmatched. The CDR3 spans 16 residues. CDR3 nucleotide sequence: TGTGCCAGCAGCTTAGTCCCACTAGCGGGGAACAATGAGCAGTTCTTC. Protein: CASSLVPLAGNNEQFF.

The genes are TRBV11-3 and TRBJ2-5, with D uncertain. Germline-derived CDR1 and CDR2 are SGHNT and YENEEA. The CDR3 totals 14 residues. V was clipped by 5 bases and J by 0 bases, with 10 bases between them. This CDR3 is CASSPERYQETQYF. In nucleotides, the CDR3 is TGTGCCAGCAGCCCGGAGCGCTACCAAGAGACCCAGTACTTC.

The gene calls are TRBV20-1 and TRBJ1-6, with D perhaps TRBD1 (6 bases). The CDR3 has 15 residues. The germline gives CDR1 DFQATT, CDR2 SNEGSKA (reference sequence). V lost 4 bases and J lost 9, with 19 bases in between. The CDR3 region is CSAIHRDGGVSPLHF. The CDR3 DNA reads TGCAGTGCTATCCACAGGGATGGTGGAGTTTCACCCCTCCACTTT.

The chain is built from TRBV6-1 and TRBJ2-3, with TRBD1 matching over 7 bases. This CDR3 spans 14 amino acids. The germline V gene has CDR1 MNHNS and CDR2 SASEGT. V shed 8 bases and J 5 bases; nucleotides not matched to a gene: 10. As DNA, the CDR3 is TGTGCCAGCGCCGCAGGGGGTGATAAAGATACGCAGTATTTT. Translation: CASAAGGDKDTQYF.

This clonotype was recorded many times. The chain joins TRBV10-3 to TRBJ2-1, with TRBD1 matching 9 bases. This CDR3 spans 17 amino acids. Trimming cost V 5 bases and J 3 bases; bases outside gene matches: 11. Germline lookup yields CDR1 ENHRY and CDR2 SYGVKD. This CDR3 is CAISPRTGAPGYNEQFF. The DNA for the CDR3 is TGTGCCATCAGTCCCCGGACAGGGGCCCCCGGCTACAATGAGCAGTTCTTC.

The chain combines TRBV28 with TRBJ2-3; either TRBD1 or TRBD2 may fit D (5 bases each). The CDR3 runs to 15 residues. Germline-derived CDR1 and CDR2 are MDHEN and SYDVKM. The ends were cut back, 4 bases at V and 4 bases at J, with 15 bases in the middle. The CDR3 here is CASSSPGPIPDTQYF. CDR3 bases: TGTGCCAGCAGTTCTCCGGGACCAATCCCAGATACGCAGTATTTT. The entire variable domain, with the rest obtained from reference TRBV28 and TRBJ2-3, is as follows: DVKVTQSSRYLVKRTGEKVFLECVQDMDHENMFWYRQDPGLGLRLIYFSYDVKMKEKGDIPEGYSVSREKKERFSLILESASTNQTSMYLCASSSPGPIPDTQYFGPGTRLTVL.

This rearrangement joins TRBV9 to TRBJ2-5; D gene unclear. CDR1 SGDLS and CDR2 YYNGEE come from the germline V gene. Trimming stripped 2 bases from V and 11 bases from J, with 19 bases between. The CDR3 is 14 amino acids. CDR3 loop: CASSVQASAYKQYF. DNA of the CDR3: TGTGCCAGCAGCGTTCAGGCGTCAGCCTACAAGCAGTACTTC.

This clonotype came up a few times. V is TRBV27 and J is TRBJ1-6, with D uncertain. V was cut by 6 bases and J by 0 bases, with 15 bases left in between. Germline V gene data show CDR1 as MNHEY and CDR2 as SMNVEV (reference sequence). The CDR3 consists of 17 residues. The CDR3 nucleotides read TGTGCCAGCAGCTCCGTGGGAGCCGCCTCCTATAATTCACCCCTCCACTTT. Amino acids: CASSSVGAASYNSPLHF.

As to this clonotype: Germline is not matched at one junction end, which may reflect a read error. V gene TRBV5-1 combines with J gene TRBJ2-3; TRBD2 is a possible D gene (6 bases). The CDR3 has 14 amino acids. CDR1 is SGHRS and CDR2 is YFSETQ in the germline V gene. The CDR3, as DNA: TGCGCCAGCAGCTTGGTTCTAGCGACAGATGCGCAGTATTTT. This encodes CASSLVLATDAQYF.

The V and J genes are TRBV7-9 and TRBJ2-1, with a weak D call TRBD2 (6 bases). The closer fit of TRBJ2-7 to the DNA end suggests the J call may be wrong. The germline V gene has CDR1 SEHNR and CDR2 FQNEAQ (reference sequence). The CDR3 extends over 15 amino acids. This CDR3 is CAVAGGNSSYNEQYF. The CDR3 DNA reads TGTGCAGTGGCGGGCGGGAACAGCTCCTACAATGAGCAGTACTTC.

This clonotype was counted only a few times. The chain joins TRBV5-1 to TRBJ2-1; D is perhaps TRBD1 or TRBD2 (5 bases each). Trimming took 0 bases from V and 8 from J, leaving 15 bases between them. The germline CDR1 and CDR2 sequences are SGHRS and YFSETQ. This CDR3 region has 15 residues. CDR3 amino acids: CASSLETGPFYEQFF. The CDR3, as DNA: TGCGCCAGCAGCTTGGAGACGGGGCCCTTCTATGAGCAGTTCTTC. Full variable domain (missing parts from reference TRBV5-1 and TRBJ2-1): KAGVTQTPRYLIKTRGQQVTLSCSPISGHRSVSWYQQTPGQGLQFLFEYFSETQRNKGNFPGRFSGRQFSNSRSEMNVSTLELGDSALYLCASSLETGPFYEQFFGPGTRLTVL.

V usage is TRBV5-4 and J usage is TRBJ2-3; D is uncertain. V lost 0 bases and J 2 bases, leaving 7 bases between the germline ends. This CDR3 is 14 amino acids long. Germline CDR1 reads SGHNT; CDR2 reads YYREEE (reference sequence). The CDR3 DNA follows: TGTGCCAGCAGCTTGGCCCGAAACACAGATACGCAGTATTTT. Translation: CASSLARNTDTQYF. Using reference TRBV5-4 and TRBJ2-3 for the parts outside the CDR3, the full variable domain is ETGVTQSPTHLIKTRGQQVTLRCSSQSGHNTVSWYQQALGQGPQFIFQYYREEENGRGNFPPRFSGLQFPNYSSELNVNALELDDSALYLCASSLARNTDTQYFGPGTRLTVL.

This clonotype occurred a few times. V gene TRBV27 combines with J gene TRBJ2-1; no clear D. Trimming removed 2 bases from V and 15 bases from J, with 11 bases in between. The CDR3 is 11 residues long. Looked up from germline, CDR1 is MNHEY and CDR2 is SMNVEV (reference sequence). The CDR3 loop is CASSLGPIRFF. DNA for the CDR3: TGTGCCAGCAGTTTAGGCCCGATTAGGTTCTTC.

This sequence joins TRBV14 and TRBJ2-5; D is uncertain. The J call may not be correct, given that the DNA end is closer to TRBJ2-7. CDR3 length: 16 amino acids. Germline V lookup: CDR1 SGHDN, CDR2 FVKESK. DNA of the CDR3: TGTGCCAGCAGCCCGACCTGGGCGGAACTTACCTACGAGCAGTACTTC. Residues: CASSPTWAELTYEQYF.

This clonotype has more than one count but fewer than ten. The CDR3 DNA reads TGTGCCAGCAGTGTAGGGACAGGAGACAATGAGCAGTTCTTC. Translation: CASSVGTGDNEQFF. This chain uses TRBV7-3 with TRBJ2-1; TRBD1 aligns across 8 bases. The CDR3 is made up of 14 amino acids. The germline V gene encodes CDR1 SGHTA and CDR2 FQGTGA. V shed 6 bases and J 5 bases; nucleotides not matched to a gene: 6.

V usage is TRBV20-1 and J usage is TRBJ2-7; TRBD2 matches at 13 bases. Looked up from germline, CDR1 is DFQATT and CDR2 is SNEGSKA (reference sequence). V lost 7 bases, J lost 3 bases, and 12 bases stayed unmatched. The length of the CDR3 is 16 residues. CDR3 nucleotide sequence: TGCAGTGTTGTCGGGGCACTAGCGGGAGGGAACTACGAGCAGTACTTC. Translated: CSVVGALAGGNYEQYF.

The chain couples TRBV29-1 to TRBJ2-2; 7 bases line up with TRBD2. CDR1 is SQVTM and CDR2 is ANQGSEA in the germline V gene. Unmatched junction bases numbered 0, after V lost 4 bases and J lost 1 base. This CDR3 is built from 13 residues. Here the CDR3 DNA reads TGCAGCGTTGCTAGCGGGAACACCGGGGAGCTGTTTTTT. It specifies CSVASGNTGELFF.

The rearrangement joins TRBV4-1 to TRBJ2-5; TRBD2 matches at 7 bases. The DNA matches TRBJ2-7 better at its end, which makes the J call doubtful. This CDR3 comprises 16 residues. Germline CDR1 reads MGHRA; CDR2 reads YSYEKL. The CDR3 loop reads CASSPQVSGVHYEQYF. The CDR3, as DNA: TGCGCCAGCAGCCCCCAGGTGAGCGGGGTCCACTACGAGCAGTACTTC.

There are a few counts of this clonotype. The chain uses TRBV5-8 and TRBJ2-1; 9 nucleotides align to TRBD2. Trimming removed 8 bases from V and 6 bases from J; junction bases left unmatched: 6. The CDR3 totals 13 residues. From germline, CDR1 is SGHTS and CDR2 YDEGEE. The CDR3 region is CARLAGNFNEQFF. The CDR3 nucleotides are TGTGCCAGACTAGCGGGCAACTTCAATGAGCAGTTCTTC.

A few counts support this clonotype. This chain links TRBV5-1 with TRBJ2-7; TRBD1 aligns across 10 bases. The CDR3 is 15 amino acids. V lost 1 base and J lost 6; bases outside the gene matches: 7. Germline CDR1 SGHRS, CDR2 YFSETQ. The CDR3 is CASSLSGTGVAEQYF. CDR3 DNA: TGCGCCAGCAGCTTGTCCGGGACAGGGGTTGCCGAGCAGTACTTC.

In DNA, the CDR3 is TGTGCCAGCAGCTTTGACAGCTACAATGAGCAGTACTTC. Translation gives CASSFDSYNEQYF. J is TRBJ2-7 and V is TRBV7-3, with D perhaps TRBD1 (5 bases). Germline CDR1 and CDR2: SGHTA and FQGTGA. With 3 bases removed from V and 7 bases from J, the gap between germline ends came to 13 bases. This CDR3 region has 13 residues.

This clonotype has only a few counts. The chain couples TRBV7-9 to TRBJ2-3, with D possibly matching TRBD2 (5 bases). The germline gives CDR1 SEHNR, CDR2 FQNEAQ (reference sequence). V was cut by 4 bases and J by 8 bases, with 10 bases left in between. This CDR3 spans 12 amino acids. CDR3 sequence: CASSSPAGTQYF. The CDR3 DNA sequence: TGTGCCAGCAGCTCACCTGCGGGTACGCAGTATTTT.

The chain couples TRBV7-9 to TRBJ2-1, with a weak D call TRBD2 (6 bases). Germline V gene data show CDR1 as SEHNR and CDR2 as FQNEAQ (reference sequence). V was pared by 2 bases and J by 7 bases, with 15 bases between. The CDR3 length is 15 residues. The CDR3 is CASSLWREALNEQFF. The CDR3 DNA is TGTGCCAGCAGCTTATGGCGGGAAGCCTTAAATGAGCAGTTCTTC.

The genes are TRBV12-3 or TRBV12-4 and TRBJ2-7; D gene unclear. The CDR3 length is 15 residues. Trimming left V 2 bases short and J 4 bases short, with 15 bases between. The CDR3 spells CASSLSQVQKYEQYF. Written as DNA, the CDR3 is TGTGCCAGCAGTTTATCCCAGGTTCAAAAGTACGAGCAGTACTTC.

This clonotype was counted a few times. This chain joins TRBV6-1 and TRBJ2-7; the D is unclear. Germline CDR1 and CDR2: MNHNS and SASEGT. Trimming pared 2 bases from V and 0 bases from J, leaving 11 bases between. The CDR3 extends over 15 amino acids. This chain's CDR3 is CASSERPVYSYEQYF. The CDR3 DNA reads TGTGCCAGCAGTGAAAGGCCGGTGTACTCCTACGAGCAGTACTTC.

CDR3 amino acids: CASSSGQGASYEQYF. CDR3 in DNA: TGCGCCAGCAGCTCGGGACAGGGGGCCTCCTACGAGCAGTACTTC. The J gene is TRBJ2-7, the V gene TRBV5-1; 12 nucleotides agree with TRBD1. V was pared by 3 bases and J by 0 bases, with 1 base of the junction left unmatched. The germline CDR1 and CDR2 sequences are SGHRS and YFSETQ. The CDR3 runs to 15 residues.

This clonotype has more than one count but fewer than ten. The rearrangement links TRBV6-1 to TRBJ2-7; D not resolved. Germline V gene data show CDR1 as MNHNS and CDR2 as SASEGT. Trimming pared 0 bases from V and 6 bases from J, leaving 18 bases between. The CDR3 is 16 amino acids. This chain's CDR3 is CASSEAGLWTAPEQYF. CDR3 coding DNA: TGTGCCAGCAGTGAAGCAGGGCTGTGGACCGCGCCCGAGCAGTACTTC.

J is TRBJ2-4 and V is TRBV5-1; 11 bases are a match to TRBD1. V trimming: 1 base; J trimming: 12 bases; junction bases outside the gene matches: 9. CDR3 length equals 15 residues. Germline loops: CDR1 SGHRS, CDR2 YFSETQ. The CDR3 loop is CASSLSGQGAGGQYF. The DNA for the CDR3 is TGCGCCAGCAGCTTGTCCGGACAGGGGGCCGGGGGTCAGTACTTC.

This clonotype was picked up one time. V is TRBV4-2 and J is TRBJ2-5, with 7 bases fitting TRBD2. This CDR3 contains 16 residues. V dropped 1 base and J dropped 1; count of bases not matched to a gene: 6. The V gene's germline CDR1 is LGHNA and CDR2 YNFKEQ. Written as DNA, the CDR3 is TGTGCCAGCAGCCAAGTGGGAGGGGAACCCCAAGAGACCCAGTACTTC. Its translation is CASSQVGGEPQETQYF.

This chain joins TRBV30 and TRBJ2-5; 7 bases agree with TRBD1. Germline loops: CDR1 GTSNPN, CDR2 SVGIG (reference sequence). This CDR3 has 13 amino acids. Germline trimming cut 1 base from V and 5 bases from J; bases unmatched to any gene: 4. The CDR3 loop reads CAWSEDRVETQYF. CDR3 bases: TGTGCCTGGAGTGAAGACAGGGTGGAGACCCAGTACTTC.